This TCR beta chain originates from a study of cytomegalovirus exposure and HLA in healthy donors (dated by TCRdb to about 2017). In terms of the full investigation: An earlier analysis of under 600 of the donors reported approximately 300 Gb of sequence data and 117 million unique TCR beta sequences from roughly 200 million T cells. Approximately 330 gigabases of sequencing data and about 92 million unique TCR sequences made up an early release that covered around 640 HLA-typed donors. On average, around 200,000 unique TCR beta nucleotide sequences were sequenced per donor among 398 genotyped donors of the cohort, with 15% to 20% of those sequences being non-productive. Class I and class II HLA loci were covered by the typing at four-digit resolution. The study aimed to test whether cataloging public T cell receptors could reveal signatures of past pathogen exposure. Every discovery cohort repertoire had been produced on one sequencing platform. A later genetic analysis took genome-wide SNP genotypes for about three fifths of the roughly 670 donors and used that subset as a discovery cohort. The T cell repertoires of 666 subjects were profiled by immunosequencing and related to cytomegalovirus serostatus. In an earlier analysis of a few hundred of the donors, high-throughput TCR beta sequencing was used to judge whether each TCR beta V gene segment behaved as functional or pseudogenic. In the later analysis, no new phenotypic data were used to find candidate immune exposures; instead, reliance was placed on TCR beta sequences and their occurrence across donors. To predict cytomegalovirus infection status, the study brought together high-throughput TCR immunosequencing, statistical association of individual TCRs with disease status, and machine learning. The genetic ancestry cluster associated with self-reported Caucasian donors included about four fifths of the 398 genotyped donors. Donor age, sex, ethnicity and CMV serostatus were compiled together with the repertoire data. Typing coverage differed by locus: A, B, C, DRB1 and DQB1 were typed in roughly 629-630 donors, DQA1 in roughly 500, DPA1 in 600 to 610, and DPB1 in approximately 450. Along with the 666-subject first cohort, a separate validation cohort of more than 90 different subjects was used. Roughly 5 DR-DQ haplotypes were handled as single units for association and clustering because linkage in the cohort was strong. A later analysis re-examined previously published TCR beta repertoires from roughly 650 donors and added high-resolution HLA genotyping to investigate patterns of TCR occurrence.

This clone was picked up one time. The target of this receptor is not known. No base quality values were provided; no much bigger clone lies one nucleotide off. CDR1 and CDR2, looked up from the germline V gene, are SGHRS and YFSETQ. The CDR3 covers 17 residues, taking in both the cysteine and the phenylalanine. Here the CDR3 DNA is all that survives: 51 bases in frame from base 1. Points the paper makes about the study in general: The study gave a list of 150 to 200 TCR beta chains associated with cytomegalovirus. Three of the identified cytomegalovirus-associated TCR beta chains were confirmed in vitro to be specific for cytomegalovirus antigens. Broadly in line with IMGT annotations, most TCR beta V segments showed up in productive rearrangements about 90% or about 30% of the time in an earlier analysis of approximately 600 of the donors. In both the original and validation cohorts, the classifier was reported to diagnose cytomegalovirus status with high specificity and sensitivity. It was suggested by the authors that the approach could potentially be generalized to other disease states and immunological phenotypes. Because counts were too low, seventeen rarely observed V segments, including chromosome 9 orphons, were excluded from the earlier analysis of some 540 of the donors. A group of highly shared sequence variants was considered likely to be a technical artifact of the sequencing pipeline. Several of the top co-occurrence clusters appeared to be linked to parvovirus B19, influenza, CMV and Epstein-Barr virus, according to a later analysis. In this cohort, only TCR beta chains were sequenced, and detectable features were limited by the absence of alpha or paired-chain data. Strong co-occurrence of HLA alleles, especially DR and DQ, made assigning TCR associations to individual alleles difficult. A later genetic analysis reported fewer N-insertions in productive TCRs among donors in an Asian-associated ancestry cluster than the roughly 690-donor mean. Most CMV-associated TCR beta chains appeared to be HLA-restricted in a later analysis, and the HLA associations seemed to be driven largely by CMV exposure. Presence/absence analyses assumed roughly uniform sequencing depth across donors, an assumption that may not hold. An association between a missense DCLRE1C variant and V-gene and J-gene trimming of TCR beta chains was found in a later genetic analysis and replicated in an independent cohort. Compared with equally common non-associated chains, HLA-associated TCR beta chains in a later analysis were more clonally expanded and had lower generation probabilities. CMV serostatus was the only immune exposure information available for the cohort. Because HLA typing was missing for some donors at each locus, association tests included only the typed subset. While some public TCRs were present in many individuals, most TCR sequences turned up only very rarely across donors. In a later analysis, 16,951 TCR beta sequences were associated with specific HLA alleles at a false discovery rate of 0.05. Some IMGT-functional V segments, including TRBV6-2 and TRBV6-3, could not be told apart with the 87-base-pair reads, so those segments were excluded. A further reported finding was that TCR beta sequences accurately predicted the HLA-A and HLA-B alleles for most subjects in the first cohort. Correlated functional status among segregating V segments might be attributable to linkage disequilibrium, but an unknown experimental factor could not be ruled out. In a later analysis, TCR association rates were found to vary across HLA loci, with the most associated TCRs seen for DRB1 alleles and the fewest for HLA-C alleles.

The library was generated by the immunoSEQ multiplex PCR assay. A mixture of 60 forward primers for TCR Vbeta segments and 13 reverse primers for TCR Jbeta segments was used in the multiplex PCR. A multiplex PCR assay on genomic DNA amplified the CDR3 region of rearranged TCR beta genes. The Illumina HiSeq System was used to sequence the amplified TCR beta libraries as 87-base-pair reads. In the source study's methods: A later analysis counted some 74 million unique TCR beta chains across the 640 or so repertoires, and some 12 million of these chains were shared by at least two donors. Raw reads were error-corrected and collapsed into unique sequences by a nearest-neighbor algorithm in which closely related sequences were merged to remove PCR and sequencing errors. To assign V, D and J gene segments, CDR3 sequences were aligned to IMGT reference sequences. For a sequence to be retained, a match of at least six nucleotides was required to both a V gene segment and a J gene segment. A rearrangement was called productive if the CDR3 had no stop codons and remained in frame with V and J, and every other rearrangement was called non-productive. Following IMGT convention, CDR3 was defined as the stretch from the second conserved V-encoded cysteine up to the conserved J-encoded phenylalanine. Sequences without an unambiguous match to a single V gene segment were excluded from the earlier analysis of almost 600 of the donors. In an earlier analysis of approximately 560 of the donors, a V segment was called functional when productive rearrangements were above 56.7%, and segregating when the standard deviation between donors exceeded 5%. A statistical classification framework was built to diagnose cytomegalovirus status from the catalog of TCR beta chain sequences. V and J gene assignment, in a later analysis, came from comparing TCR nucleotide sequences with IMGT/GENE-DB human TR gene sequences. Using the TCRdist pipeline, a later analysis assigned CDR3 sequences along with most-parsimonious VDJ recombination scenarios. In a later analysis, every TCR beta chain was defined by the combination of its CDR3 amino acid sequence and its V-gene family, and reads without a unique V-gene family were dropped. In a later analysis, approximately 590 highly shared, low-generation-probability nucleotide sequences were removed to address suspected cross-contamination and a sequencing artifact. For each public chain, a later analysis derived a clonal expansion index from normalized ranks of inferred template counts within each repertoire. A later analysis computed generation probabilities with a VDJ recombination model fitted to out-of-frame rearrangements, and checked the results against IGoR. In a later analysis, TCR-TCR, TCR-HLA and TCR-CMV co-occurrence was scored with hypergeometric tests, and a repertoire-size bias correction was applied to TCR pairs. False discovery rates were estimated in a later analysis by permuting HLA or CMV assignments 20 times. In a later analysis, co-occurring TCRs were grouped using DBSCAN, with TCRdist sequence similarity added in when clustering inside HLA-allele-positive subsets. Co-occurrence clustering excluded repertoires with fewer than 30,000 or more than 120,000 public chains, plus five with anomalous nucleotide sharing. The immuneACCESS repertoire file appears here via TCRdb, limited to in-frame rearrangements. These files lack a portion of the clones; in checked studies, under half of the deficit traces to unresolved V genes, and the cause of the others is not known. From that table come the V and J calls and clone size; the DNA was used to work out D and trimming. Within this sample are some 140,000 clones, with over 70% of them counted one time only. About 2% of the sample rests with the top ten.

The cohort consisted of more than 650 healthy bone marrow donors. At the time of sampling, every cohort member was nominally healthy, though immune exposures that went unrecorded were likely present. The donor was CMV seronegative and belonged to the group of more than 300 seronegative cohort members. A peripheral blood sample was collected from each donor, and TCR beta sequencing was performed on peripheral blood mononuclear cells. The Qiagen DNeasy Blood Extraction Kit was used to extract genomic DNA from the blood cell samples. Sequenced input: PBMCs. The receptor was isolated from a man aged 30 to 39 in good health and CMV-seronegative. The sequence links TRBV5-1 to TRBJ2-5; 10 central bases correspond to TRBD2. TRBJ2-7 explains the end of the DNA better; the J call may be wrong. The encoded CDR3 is CASSPVALAGAAYEQYF. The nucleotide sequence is TGCGCCAGCAGCCCGGTTGCGCTAGCGGGAGCCGCGTACGAGCAGTACTTC.